The 28 T cell receptor beta chains reported below all come from one sample, sequenced in a study of blood T cell repertoires in COVID-19. The repertoire was sequenced with immunoSEQ multiplex PCR; TCRdb's copy has only in-frame clones and lacks some. The sample lists a few hundred thousand clones; approximately 90% were seen once. Sequencing input: peripheral blood. These receptors were taken from a woman aged 25 to 39 with COVID-19, enrolled during active disease.

The chain combines TRBV6-1 with TRBJ2-3, with D possibly matching TRBD2 (6 bases). Deletions cut 3 bases from V and 0 bases from J, with 10 bases between. The CDR3 is made up of 15 amino acids. The V gene's germline CDR1 is MNHNS and CDR2 SASEGT. The CDR3 DNA reads as TGTGCCAGCAGTGAGACGGCGGGAAGCACAGATACGCAGTATTTT. Translating gives CASSETAGSTDTQYF.

V is TRBV6-6 and J is TRBJ2-1, with TRBD1 matching 8 bases. V lost 5 bases to trimming and J lost 8 bases; unmatched junction nucleotides: 14. Per the germline V gene, CDR1 is MNHNY and CDR2 is SVGAGI (reference sequence). CDR3 length: 16 amino acids. The CDR3 DNA follows: TGTGCCAGCAGTCGTCCTAGGGCAGGGGGCTTCTATGAGCAGTTCTTC. This sequence encodes CASSRPRAGGFYEQFF.

This clone was found a few times. The gene calls are TRBV11-2 and TRBJ1-2; 10 bases match TRBD1. Germline V gene sequence: CDR1 SGHAT, CDR2 FQNNGV. The CDR3 sequence is 15 residues long. V was clipped by 4 bases and J by 4 bases; unmatched bases: 6. The CDR3 loop reads CASSSRQGAGYGYTF. The CDR3 region has the DNA TGTGCCAGCAGCTCAAGACAGGGGGCCGGCTATGGCTACACCTTC.

The chain recombines TRBV21-1 with TRBJ2-7; the table's D call, TRBD1, has no DNA check behind it. TRBV21-1 is shown as a pseudogene. The CDR3 covers 11 residues. The CDR3 spells CASVRVGEQYV. CDR3 nucleotides: TGTGCCAGCGTCAGGGTAGGCGAGCAGTACGTC.

V gene TRBV14 combines with J gene TRBJ2-2, with 8 positions matching TRBD1. Germline values: CDR1 SGHDN, CDR2 FVKESK. The junction had 6 bases not matched to a gene; V was cut back by 1 base and J by 5 bases. This CDR3 contains 16 residues. CDR3 sequence (DNA): TGTGCCAGCAGCCAAGTTAGGACAGGGCGGACCGGGGAGCTGTTTTTT. Amino acid sequence: CASSQVRTGRTGELFF.

This chain connects TRBV28 to TRBJ1-1, with a tentative D call TRBD1 (5 bases). The germline CDR1 and CDR2 sequences are MDHEN and SYDVKM. The CDR3 is 15 amino acids. With 1 base removed from V and 3 bases from J, the gap between germline ends came to 12 bases. The CDR3 protein is CASSLSGGAYTEAFF. The DNA of the CDR3 is TGTGCCAGCAGTTTATCTGGAGGGGCTTACACTGAAGCTTTCTTT.

The chain recombines TRBV28 with TRBJ2-5; the match to TRBD2 covers 8 bases. The V and J ends lost 3 bases and 5 bases, in that order; junction bases with no gene match: 14. This CDR3 contains 17 residues. Per germline, CDR1 MDHEN and CDR2 SYDVKM. CDR3 sequence reads: CASSFSSGGQKVETQYF. The CDR3 nucleotides read TGTGCCAGCAGTTTTTCAAGCGGGGGACAAAAGGTGGAGACCCAGTACTTC.

DNA of the CDR3: TGCGCCAGCAGTGAGCCCGGTAGAGGGATGAACACTGAAGCTTTCTTT. This sequence encodes CASSEPGRGMNTEAFF. This chain links TRBV10-2 with TRBJ1-1; D ambiguous. CDR1 and CDR2 (germline): WSHSY, SAAADI. V lost 2 bases to trimming and J lost 0 bases, with 13 bases between them. The CDR3 has 16 residues.

The chain links TRBV7-9 to TRBJ1-1; unclear D gene. This CDR3 contains 14 residues. Germline V gene sequence: CDR1 SEHNR, CDR2 FQNEAQ (reference sequence). Trimming stripped 4 bases from V and 1 base from J, with 10 bases between. The CDR3, as DNA: TGTGCCAGCAGCTCGCGGTTGGAGAACACTGAAGCTTTCTTT. It codes for CASSSRLENTEAFF.

The chain has TRBV4-1 and TRBJ1-6; TRBD1 might be the D (6 bases). Germline CDR1 MGHRA, CDR2 YSYEKL. The CDR3 totals 12 residues. V was clipped by 3 bases and J by 9 bases, with 6 bases between them. This CDR3 is CASSHRGSPLHF. In nucleotides, the CDR3 is TGCGCCAGCAGCCACAGGGGTTCACCCCTCCACTTT.

The gene calls are TRBV28 and TRBJ1-6; tentatively, D is TRBD1 (5 bases). Looked up from germline, CDR1 is MDHEN and CDR2 is SYDVKM. Trimming removed 8 bases from V and 9 bases from J, with 14 bases in between. The CDR3 has 13 residues. CDR3: CASRDSAGSPLHF. CDR3 bases: TGTGCCAGCCGAGACAGTGCTGGTTCACCCCTCCACTTT.

This clone was detected once. The chain joins TRBV5-1 to TRBJ2-3; D may be TRBD2 (5 bases). The CDR3 has 14 residues. Germline CDR1 and CDR2: SGHRS and YFSETQ. V was cut by 1 base and J by 7 bases, with 13 bases left in between. CDR3 sequence (DNA): TGCGCCAGCAGCTTGCCGCCGGAGGTGCATACGCAGTATTTT. This codes for CASSLPPEVHTQYF.

V gene TRBV6-1 combines with J gene TRBJ1-2; a weak D match, TRBD1 (5 bases). Germline V gene sequence: CDR1 MNHNS, CDR2 SASEGT. CDR3 length: 15 amino acids. Between the trimmed V and J ends, which lost 0 bases and 2 bases, there was a span of 10 bases. CDR3 region: CASSEAMGGNYGYTF. CDR3 sequence (DNA): TGTGCCAGCAGTGAAGCAATGGGGGGAAACTATGGCTACACCTTC.

This sequence joins TRBV3-1 (or the pseudogene TRBV3-2) and TRBJ2-4; 7 bases line up with TRBD2. The V and J ends lost 3 bases and 2 bases, in that order; junction bases with no gene match: 1. Germline CDR1 reads LGHDT; CDR2 reads YNNKEL (reference sequence). The CDR3 runs 14 residues. In DNA, the CDR3 is TGTGCCAGCAGCCAGCGGGGGACCAAAAACATTCAGTACTTC. Protein sequence: CASSQRGTKNIQYF.

V is TRBV28 and J is TRBJ2-1, with D possibly TRBD2 on 6 matching bases. The V and J ends lost 1 base and 2 bases respectively, with 12 bases between them. Germline values: CDR1 MDHEN, CDR2 SYDVKM. The CDR3 consists of 16 residues. The CDR3 DNA is TGTGCCAGCAGTTTATTGGGGGGTACTACCTACAATGAGCAGTTCTTC. Its translation is CASSLLGGTTYNEQFF.

This rearrangement joins TRBV28 to TRBJ1-1, with 8 bases that match TRBD1. The germline V gene has CDR1 MDHEN and CDR2 SYDVKM. Unmatched junction bases numbered 19, after V lost 7 bases and J lost 3 bases. The CDR3 consists of 18 residues. The CDR3 DNA is TGTGCCAGCATCCCCAGGGGGCGCTTAGGGCACGACGACACTGAAGCTTTCTTT. Translation gives CASIPRGRLGHDDTEAFF. Full variable domain (missing parts from reference TRBV28 and TRBJ1-1): DVKVTQSSRYLVKRTGEKVFLECVQDMDHENMFWYRQDPGLGLRLIYFSYDVKMKEKGDIPEGYSVSREKKERFSLILESASTNQTSMYLCASIPRGRLGHDDTEAFFGQGTRLTVV.

This sequence joins TRBV9 and TRBJ2-3, with D hard to call. Germline V gene data show CDR1 as SGDLS and CDR2 as YYNGEE. The germline V and J ends were trimmed by 4 bases and 2 bases, with 5 bases remaining between them. CDR3 size: 12 residues. CDR3: CASSTTTDTQYF. CDR3 bases: TGTGCCAGCAGCACAACCACAGATACGCAGTATTTT.

The sample holds one count of this clone. CDR3 residues: CASSQVKRGTDTQYF. For the CDR3, the DNA is TGCGCCAGCAGCCAAGTGAAGCGTGGGACAGATACGCAGTATTTT. The V call is TRBV4-3, the J call TRBJ2-3; D remains ambiguous. The ends were cut back, 1 base at V and 3 bases at J, with 11 bases in the middle. Germline loops: CDR1 LGHNA, CDR2 YSLEER. This CDR3 has 15 amino acids.

CDR3 protein: CASSEQGVNSPLHF. The CDR3 DNA sequence: TGTGCCAGCAGTGAACAGGGGGTTAATTCACCCCTCCACTTT. J is TRBJ1-6 and V is TRBV6-4; the match to TRBD1 covers 8 bases. The CDR3 spans 14 residues. Germline V gene sequence: CDR1 MRHNA, CDR2 SNTAGT. J gave up 6 bases and V 3 bases, and 1 base lay outside the gene matches.

The chain is built from TRBV11-2 and TRBJ1-2; D is undetermined. The V gene lost 5 bases and the J gene lost 2 bases, with 12 bases spanning the gap. This CDR3 is 14 amino acids long. The germline CDR1 and CDR2 sequences are SGHAT and FQNNGV. The CDR3 region has the DNA TGTGCCAGCAGCACGACAACGGTGAACTATGGCTACACCTTC. Its protein is CASSTTTVNYGYTF.

The V gene is TRBV9, the J gene TRBJ2-1; 7 bases fit TRBD2. This CDR3 is built from 15 residues. Trimming took 4 bases from V and 2 from J; bases not matched to a gene: 6. Germline CDR1 and CDR2: SGDLS and YYNGEE. The CDR3 nucleotides are TGTGCCAGCAGCCCTCGGCTAGCGGCCTACAATGAGCAGTTCTTC. Amino acids: CASSPRLAAYNEQFF.

V is TRBV2 and J is TRBJ1-5; no clear D gene. The CDR3 is 13 residues long. Per the germline V gene, CDR1 is SNHLY and CDR2 is FYNNEI. V shed 6 bases and J shed 4 bases, with 10 bases lying between them. The CDR3, as DNA: TGTGCCAGCAGAATCACCGGGAATCAGCCCCAGCATTTT. Residues: CASRITGNQPQHF.

The chain recombines TRBV11-3 with TRBJ2-2, with 9 bases matching TRBD2. The CDR3 covers 14 residues. Germline V gene sequence: CDR1 SGHNT, CDR2 YENEEA. J lost 1 base, V lost 6 bases, and 0 bases had no gene match. CDR3 in amino acids: CASRTSGNTGELFF. The CDR3 DNA follows: TGTGCCAGCAGGACTAGCGGGAACACCGGGGAGCTGTTTTTT. Together with reference TRBV11-3 and TRBJ2-2, the CDR3 gives the full variable domain: EAGVVQSPRYKIIEKKQPVAFWCNPISGHNTLYWYLQNLGQGPELLIRYENEEAVDDSQLPKDRFSAERLKGVDSTLKIQPAELGDSAVYLCASRTSGNTGELFFGEGSRLTVL.

The chain recombines TRBV7-2 with TRBJ2-1; TRBD1 matches 9 bases. Germline V gives CDR1 SGHTA, CDR2 FQGNSA. The CDR3 length is 15 residues. Trimming cost V 4 bases and J 5 bases; bases outside gene matches: 6. The CDR3, as DNA: TGTGCCAGCAGCTCCGGGACAGGGTCCCACAATGAGCAGTTCTTC. Translation: CASSSGTGSHNEQFF.

The gene calls are TRBV29-1 and TRBJ2-3, with 7 positions matching TRBD1. Germline loops: CDR1 SQVTM, CDR2 ANQGSEA. The CDR3 runs to 16 residues. V was clipped by 4 bases and J by 0 bases; unmatched bases: 10. The DNA for the CDR3 is TGCAGCGTTGCGGCCGCAGGGGGAACTAGCACAGATACGCAGTATTTT. Encoded protein: CSVAAAGGTSTDTQYF.

The J gene is TRBJ2-1, the V gene TRBV19, with 9 bases aligning to TRBD2. Trimming at V came to 0 bases and at J to 7 bases, leaving 7 bases not matched to a gene. The CDR3 contains 16 residues. Per the germline V gene, CDR1 is LNHDA and CDR2 is SQIVND (reference sequence). DNA for the CDR3: TGTGCCAGTAGTATAGAATGGCGGGGGGGCCAGAATGAGCAGTTCTTC. Protein: CASSIEWRGGQNEQFF.

This sequence joins TRBV5-1 and TRBJ2-3, with 7 bases that match TRBD1. The V and J ends lost 0 bases and 4 bases, in that order; junction bases with no gene match: 8. The CDR3 consists of 16 residues. CDR1 and CDR2 (germline): SGHRS, YFSETQ. CDR3 coding DNA: TGCGCCAGCAGCTTGGCGACAGGGCTGGGGGCAGATACGCAGTATTTT. Translated, it gives CASSLATGLGADTQYF.

The chain uses TRBV4-1 and TRBJ1-1, with D perhaps TRBD1 (5 bases). The CDR3 length is 17 residues. Germline V lookup: CDR1 MGHRA, CDR2 YSYEKL. Trimming removed 4 bases at V and 6 bases at J, with 24 bases between. The CDR3 loop reads CASSPFWGSQSSAEAFF. The CDR3, as DNA: TGCGCCAGCAGCCCCTTTTGGGGCTCCCAGAGTTCGGCTGAAGCTTTCTTT.